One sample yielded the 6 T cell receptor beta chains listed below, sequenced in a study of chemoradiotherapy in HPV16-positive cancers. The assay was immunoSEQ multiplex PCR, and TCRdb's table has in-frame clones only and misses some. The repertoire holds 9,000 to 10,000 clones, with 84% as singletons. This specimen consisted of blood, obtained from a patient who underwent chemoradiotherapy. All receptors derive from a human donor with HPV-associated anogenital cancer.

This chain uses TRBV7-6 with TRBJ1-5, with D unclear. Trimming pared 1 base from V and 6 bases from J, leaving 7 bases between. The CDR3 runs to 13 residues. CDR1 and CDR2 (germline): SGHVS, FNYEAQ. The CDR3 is CASSLGEGQPQHF. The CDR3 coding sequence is TGTGCCAGCAGCTTAGGGGAGGGTCAGCCCCAGCATTTT.

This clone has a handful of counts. The CDR3 protein is CASSSPGTAGYTF. CDR3 bases: TGTGCCAGCAGCTCCCCGGGGACAGCGGGCTACACCTTC. The J gene is TRBJ1-2, the V gene TRBV5-8; TRBD1 aligns across 7 bases. Unmatched junction bases numbered 7, after V lost 3 bases and J lost 8 bases. CDR3 length equals 13 residues. Germline-derived CDR1 and CDR2 are SGHTS and YDEGEE.

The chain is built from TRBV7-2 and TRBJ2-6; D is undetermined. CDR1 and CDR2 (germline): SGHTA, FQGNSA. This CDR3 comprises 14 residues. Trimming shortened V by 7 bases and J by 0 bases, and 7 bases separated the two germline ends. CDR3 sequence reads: CASTLSSGANVLTF. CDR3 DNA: TGTGCCAGCACCCTAAGCTCTGGGGCCAACGTCCTGACTTTC.

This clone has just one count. The CDR3 protein is CASSPPGEGYTF. DNA for the CDR3: TGCGCCAGCAGCCCGCCGGGGGAGGGCTACACCTTC. The chain employs TRBV5-1 and TRBJ1-2, with D maybe TRBD1 (5 bases). Trimming cost V 4 bases and J 8 bases, with 12 bases left between them. Germline lookup yields CDR1 SGHRS and CDR2 YFSETQ. The CDR3 is 12 amino acids.

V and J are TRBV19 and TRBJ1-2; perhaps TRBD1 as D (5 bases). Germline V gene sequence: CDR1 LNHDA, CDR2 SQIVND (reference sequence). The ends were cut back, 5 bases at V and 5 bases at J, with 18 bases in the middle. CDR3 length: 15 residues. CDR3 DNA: TGTGCCAGTAGTCCCTGGGTTGGGGGAAGATATGGCTACACCTTC. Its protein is CASSPWVGGRYGYTF. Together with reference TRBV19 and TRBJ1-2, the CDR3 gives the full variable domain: DGGITQSPKYLFRKEGQNVTLSCEQNLNHDAMYWYRQDPGQGLRLIYYSQIVNDFQKGDIAEGYSVSREKKESFPLTVTSAQKNPTAFYLCASSPWVGGRYGYTFGSGTRLTVV.

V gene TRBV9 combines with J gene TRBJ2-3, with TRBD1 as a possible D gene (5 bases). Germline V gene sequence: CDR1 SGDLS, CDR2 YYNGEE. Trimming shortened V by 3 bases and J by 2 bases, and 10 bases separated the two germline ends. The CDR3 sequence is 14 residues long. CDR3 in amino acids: CASSARQFTDTQYF. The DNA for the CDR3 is TGTGCCAGCAGCGCTCGACAGTTCACAGATACGCAGTATTTT.